This T cell receptor (beta chain) was recorded in a study of human T cells and chemical hapten exposure. Study-level background: Throughout a study of roughly 24 weeks, patients underwent weekly scalp administration of diphenylcyclopropenone doses. Patients, chiefly female, had alopecia areata, totalis or universalis.

This sample's time point: pre-sensitization, week 0. Treatment noted: therapeutic diphenylcyclopropenone sensitization with weekly scalp DPC. Many counts were recorded for this clonotype. The antigen is undetermined. The library attached unique molecular identifiers to individual cDNA molecules. TCRdb re-called the RACE reads with MiXCR, one entry per CDR3 protein. The sample consists of about 60,000 distinct CDR3 sequences, about 11% of them appearing once. Trimming cost V 0 bases and J 4 bases, with 16 bases left between them. The V gene's germline CDR1 is MNHEY and CDR2 SVGEGT. This CDR3 region has 17 residues. Regarding the study as a whole: More PT1 expanded TCRs went with higher patch test scores.

The gene calls are TRBV6-2 or TRBV6-3 and TRBJ2-1, with D perhaps TRBD2 (5 bases). The source material was whole blood, sampled in connection with sensitization to the hapten diphenylcyclopropenone (DPC). This TCR was recovered from a woman aged 40 to 50 with alopecia areata. Some clones in this sample may be carry-over from other donors' samples. The CDR3: CASSYSKGRVSYNEQFF. Here the CDR3 DNA reads TGTGCCAGCAGTTACTCGAAAGGGCGGGTATCTTACAATGAGCAGTTCTTC.